Each of the 9 T cell receptor beta chains below was sequenced from the same sample in a study of blood T cell repertoires in COVID-19. The data were produced by immunoSEQ multiplex PCR, yet TCRdb's version contains in-frame clones alone and is incomplete. The table has about 200,000 clones, about 90% seen once. Sequenced material: peripheral blood. All receptors come from a woman between 50 and 59 years old with acute or convalescent COVID-19.

The chain combines TRBV10-2 with TRBJ1-1; 9 positions agree with TRBD1. The CDR3 has 13 amino acids. Unmatched junction bases numbered 6, after V lost 8 bases and J lost 5 bases. Germline assignment: CDR1 WSHSY and CDR2 SAAADI. CDR3 coding DNA: TGCGCCAGCCTGGGACAGGGACGGACTGAAGCTTTCTTT. Translation gives CASLGQGRTEAFF.

The chain combines TRBV7-2 with TRBJ2-3, with TRBD2 matching 8 bases. CDR1 is SGHTA and CDR2 is FQGNSA in the germline V gene. This CDR3 contains 16 residues. Trimming at V came to 5 bases and at J to 6 bases, leaving 13 bases not matched to a gene. The CDR3 loop reads CASSSESRAGVDTQYF. Written as DNA, the CDR3 is TGTGCCAGCAGCAGCGAGTCCCGAGCGGGGGTGGATACGCAGTATTTT.

This chain connects TRBV10-3 to TRBJ2-5, with TRBD2 as a possible D gene (5 bases). The CDR3 consists of 12 residues. Trimming took off 3 bases at V and 5 bases at J, with 7 bases between the two ends. CDR1 ENHRY and CDR2 SYGVKD come from the germline V gene. CDR3 coding DNA: TGTGCCATCAGTGACGGGGTGGAGACCCAGTACTTC. It is translated as CAISDGVETQYF.

This rearrangement joins TRBV6-6 to TRBJ2-7; D possibly corresponds to TRBD2 (5 bases). V was cut by 5 bases and J by 0 bases, with 5 bases left in between. This CDR3 comprises 12 residues. Looked up from germline, CDR1 is MNHNY and CDR2 is SVGAGI (reference sequence). CDR3 coding DNA: TGTGCCAGCAGTAGCGGCTCCTACGAGCAGTACTTC. This translates into CASSSGSYEQYF.

The chain has TRBV27 and TRBJ2-4, with 7 bases fitting TRBD1. Trimming cost V 5 bases and J 7 bases; bases outside gene matches: 5. The CDR3 is made up of 13 amino acids. CDR1 and CDR2 from the germline V gene are MNHEY and SMNVEV (reference sequence). The CDR3 here is CASSIQGWNIQYF. In DNA, the CDR3 is TGTGCCAGCAGTATACAGGGGTGGAACATTCAGTACTTC.

This clone appeared once. V and J are TRBV7-2 and TRBJ1-5; maybe TRBD1 (6 bases). Germline V gives CDR1 SGHTA, CDR2 FQGNSA. The CDR3 runs to 14 residues. With 5 bases removed from V and 7 bases from J, the gap between germline ends came to 15 bases. The CDR3 sequence is CASSRDTSEQPQHF. The CDR3 DNA is TGTGCCAGCAGCCGGGACACCTCGGAGCAGCCCCAGCATTTT.

V gene TRBV7-8 combines with J gene TRBJ2-3, with D maybe TRBD1 (6 bases). The CDR3 contains 17 residues. Germline assignment: CDR1 SGHVS and CDR2 FQNEAQ. V was cut by 3 bases and J by 4 bases, with 20 bases left in between. CDR3 region: CASSLVWGRGSADTQYF. The CDR3 DNA reads as TGTGCCAGCAGCTTGGTTTGGGGCAGGGGATCGGCAGATACGCAGTATTTT.

This clone occurred once. This chain joins TRBV2 and TRBJ1-6; tentative D call: TRBD1 (5 bases). The V gene lost 3 bases and the J gene lost 10 bases, with 10 bases spanning the gap. This CDR3 spans 13 amino acids. Germline V gene lookup returns CDR1 SNHLY and CDR2 FYNNEI. The chain's CDR3 is CASSEEGRSPLHF. The CDR3, as DNA: TGTGCCAGCAGTGAGGAGGGACGGTCACCCCTCCACTTT.

The chain is built from TRBV11-2 and TRBJ1-6; the match to TRBD1 covers 10 bases. Germline CDR1 is SGHAT and CDR2 is FQNNGV. This CDR3 comprises 17 residues. Germline trimming cut 0 bases from V and 10 bases from J; bases unmatched to any gene: 9. The CDR3 loop reads CASSLEGGQGSLSPLHF. The CDR3 DNA reads TGTGCCAGCAGCTTAGAAGGGGGACAGGGGAGTCTCTCACCCCTCCACTTT.